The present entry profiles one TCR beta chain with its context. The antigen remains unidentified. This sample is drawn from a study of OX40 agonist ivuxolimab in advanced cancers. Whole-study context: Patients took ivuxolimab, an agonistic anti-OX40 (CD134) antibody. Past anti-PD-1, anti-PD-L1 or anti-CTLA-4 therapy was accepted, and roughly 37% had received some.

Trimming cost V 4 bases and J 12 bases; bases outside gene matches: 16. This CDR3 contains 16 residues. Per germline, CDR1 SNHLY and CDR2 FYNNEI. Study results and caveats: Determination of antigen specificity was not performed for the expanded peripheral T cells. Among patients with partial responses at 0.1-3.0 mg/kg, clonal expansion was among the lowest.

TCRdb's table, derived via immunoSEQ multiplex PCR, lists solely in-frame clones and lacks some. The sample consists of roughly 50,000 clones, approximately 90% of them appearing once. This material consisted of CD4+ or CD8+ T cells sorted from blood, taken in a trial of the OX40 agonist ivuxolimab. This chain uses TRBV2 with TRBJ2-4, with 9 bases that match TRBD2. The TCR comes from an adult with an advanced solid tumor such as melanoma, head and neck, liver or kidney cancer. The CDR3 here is CASSGEQRGATLGQYF. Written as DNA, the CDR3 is TGTGCCAGCAGTGGCGAGCAGCGGGGGGCTACCTTGGGTCAGTACTTC. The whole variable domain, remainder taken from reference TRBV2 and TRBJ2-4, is EPEVTQTPSHQVTQMGQEVILRCVPISNHLYFYWYRQILGQKVEFLVSFYNNEISEKSEIFDDQFSVERPDGSNFTLKIRSTKLEDSAMYFCASSGEQRGATLGQYFGAGTRLSVL.